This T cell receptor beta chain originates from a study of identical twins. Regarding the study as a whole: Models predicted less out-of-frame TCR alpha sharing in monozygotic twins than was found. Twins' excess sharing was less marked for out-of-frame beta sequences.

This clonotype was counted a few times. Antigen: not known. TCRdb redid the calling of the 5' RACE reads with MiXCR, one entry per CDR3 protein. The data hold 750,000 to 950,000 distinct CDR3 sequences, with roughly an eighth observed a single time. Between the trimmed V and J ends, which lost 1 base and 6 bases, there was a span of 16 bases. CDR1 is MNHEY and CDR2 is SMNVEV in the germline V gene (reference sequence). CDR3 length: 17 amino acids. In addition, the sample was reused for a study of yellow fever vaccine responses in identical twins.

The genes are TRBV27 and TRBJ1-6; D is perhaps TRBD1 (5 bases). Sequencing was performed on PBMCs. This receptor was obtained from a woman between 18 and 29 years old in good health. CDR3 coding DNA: TGTGCCAGCAGTTTATTGAGGACCGGGGCTGCTAATTCACCCCTCCACTTT. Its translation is CASSLLRTGAANSPLHF.